These T cell receptor beta chains were read from a single sample in a study of shared clonotypes between healthy human individuals. Generated by immunoSEQ multiplex PCR, the TCRdb table keeps only in-frame clones and is missing some. The sample shows around 1.5 million clones, 98% of them seen only once. The specimen was naive CD4+ T cells sorted from blood. Receptor source: a man under 40 in good health. Both conserved end residues are part of each CDR3. Each record gives: V gene, J gene, clone size, D gene, CDR3 DNA, CDR3 protein. A D gene is named only where the DNA matches it firmly. The listing skips clone size in some rows; elsewhere it reads once, few, many or a size class.

TRBV15	TRBJ2-7	NA	TRBD1	TGTGCCACCAGCATCTTAGGACAGGGACGCGAGCAGTACTTC	CATSILGQGREQYF
TRBV9	TRBJ2-1	NA	TRBD2	TGTGCCAGCAGCCCGGGACTAGCGGGACCCTACAATGAGCAGTTCTTC	CASSPGLAGPYNEQFF
TRBV14	TRBJ2-1	NA	NA	TGTGCCAGCAGCCAAGCCGGAGGGCCGGGTGAGCAGTTCTTC	CASSQAGGPGEQFF
TRBV7-9	TRBJ2-1	NA	NA	TGTGCCAGCAGCTTATTTCTGAACAATGAGCAGTTCTTC	CASSLFLNNEQFF
TRBV9	TRBJ2-7	NA	NA	TGTGCCAGCAGCGCCGGGACTTATTACGAGCAGTACTTC	CASSAGTYYEQYF
TRBV2	TRBJ1-1	once	NA	TGTGCCAGCAATCGGGGCACGAACACTGAAGCTTTCTTT	CASNRGTNTEAFF
TRBV27	TRBJ1-1	NA	TRBD1	TGTGCCAGCAGTTTACAAGGGGGCTGGGGCACTGAAGCTTTCTTT	CASSLQGGWGTEAFF
TRBV7-8	TRBJ2-2	once	NA	TGTGCCAGCAGCTTATTCGACACCGGGGAGCTGTTTTTT	CASSLFDTGELFF
TRBV10-1	TRBJ2-5	NA	NA	TGCGCCAGCAGCGCGGGACACTCAATCGGAGAGACCCAGTACTTC	CASSAGHSIGETQYF
TRBV28	TRBJ2-1	NA	NA	TGTGCCAGCAGATCGGCATGGGGGGAGCAGTTCTTC	CASRSAWGEQFF
TRBV10-3	TRBJ2-7	NA	NA	TGTGCCATCAGTGTGCTCACAAACTACGAGCAGTACTTC	CAISVLTNYEQYF
TRBV25-1	TRBJ2-5	NA	NA	TGTGCCAGCAGTGCCTTAGAGACCCAGTACTTC	CASSALETQYF
TRBV7-2	TRBJ2-7	NA	NA	TGTGCCAGCAGCTTAGGGCTTCACTACGAGCAGTACTTC	CASSLGLHYEQYF
TRBV5-4	TRBJ1-2	NA	TRBD1	TGTGCCAGCAGTCGGGACAGGGGGCTTTCTAACTATGGCTACACCTTC	CASSRDRGLSNYGYTF
TRBV5-4	TRBJ1-2	NA	NA	TGTGCCAGCAGCCCAGGGGAAGAGGGCTATGGCTACACCTTC	CASSPGEEGYGYTF
TRBV14	TRBJ2-7	NA	TRBD2	TGTGCCAGCAGCCAAGATTCGCGCCTAGCGGGGGGATTTTCCTACGAGCAGTACTTC	CASSQDSRLAGGFSYEQYF
TRBV7-8	TRBJ2-7	NA	NA	TGTGCCAGCAGCTTAGGGGTGAAAGCCTACGAGCAGTACTTC	CASSLGVKAYEQYF
TRBV19	TRBJ2-1	NA	TRBD2	TGTGCCAGTAGATCAGGGACTAGCGCAAGCTCCTACAATGAGCAGTTCTTC	CASRSGTSASSYNEQFF
TRBV14	TRBJ2-1	NA	TRBD2	TGTGCCAGCAGCCAAAGGGGACTAGCGGGAGGCTGGCAGTTCTTC	CASSQRGLAGGWQFF
TRBV11-1	TRBJ2-5	once	TRBD2	TGTGCCAGCAGCTTAGGACATTTAGCGGCTAGCGGTGGGGCCCAGTACTTC	CASSLGHLAASGGAQYF
TRBV7-2	TRBJ2-2	NA	NA	TGTGCCAGCACAGGAGCGGGCCGGAACACCGGGGAGCTGTTTTTT	CASTGAGRNTGELFF
TRBV9	TRBJ2-7	NA	NA	TGTGCCAGCAGCTCTCGACGGGAGACTCCCTTTGGCGAGCAGTACTTC	CASSSRRETPFGEQYF
TRBV2	TRBJ1-4	NA	TRBD1	TGTGCCAGCAGTGAGCGGATCGGACAGGAATGGGAAAAACTGTTTTTT	CASSERIGQEWEKLFF
TRBV25-1	TRBJ2-7	NA	NA	TGTGCCAGCAGTAGAAGGGATCTTGGCGAGCAGTACTTC	CASSRRDLGEQYF
TRBV7-7	TRBJ2-2	NA	NA	TGTGCCAGCAGCTTAGAGGGAGTGGCCGGGGAGCTGTTTTTT	CASSLEGVAGELFF
TRBV7-2	TRBJ1-5	NA	NA	TGTGCCAGCAGCTTAATCCAGGGCAGCAATCAGCCCCAGCATTTT	CASSLIQGSNQPQHF
TRBV19	TRBJ2-7	NA	TRBD1	TGTGCCAGTAGTCCTGACCGGGACAGAAAGTACTTC	CASSPDRDRKYF
TRBV11-2	TRBJ2-6	NA	NA	TGTGCCAGCAGCTTGTTCCCGGGACACACCTCTGGGGCCAACGTCCTGACTTTC	CASSLFPGHTSGANVLTF
TRBV5-1	TRBJ1-3	NA	NA	TGCGCCAGCAGCTTGTCGGGGTCGGGAAACACCATATATTTT	CASSLSGSGNTIYF
TRBV4-1	TRBJ2-2	NA	NA	TGCGCCAGCAGCGCCGGGACCAATGCGAACACCGGGGAGCTGTTTTTT	CASSAGTNANTGELFF
TRBV29-1	TRBJ1-2	NA	NA	TGCAGCGTTGACAGGGAGGGTGGCTACACCTTC	CSVDREGGYTF
TRBV4-1	TRBJ2-7	NA	TRBD2	TGCGCCAGCAGCCATGGACTAGCGGGAGGGCCCGACGAGCAGTACTTC	CASSHGLAGGPDEQYF
TRBV25-1	TRBJ1-1	once	NA	TGTGCCAGCAGTGAATCGGGCCGGTGGACTGAAGCTTTCTTT	CASSESGRWTEAFF
TRBV7-9	TRBJ1-1	NA	NA	TGTGCCAGCAGCTCGGCGGGGGTCGGGAACACTGAAGCTTTCTTT	CASSSAGVGNTEAFF
TRBV13	TRBJ2-7	NA	TRBD2	TGTGCCAGCAGCTTAGCACTAGCGGGGGCCAGGACCGAGCAGTACTTC	CASSLALAGARTEQYF
TRBV6-5	TRBJ2-7	NA	TRBD2	TGTGCCAGCAGCCTTGGACTAGCGGGAGATTACGAGCAGTACTTC	CASSLGLAGDYEQYF
TRBV5-5	TRBJ2-7	NA	TRBD1	TGTGCCAGCAGCCCGGGACAGGGCGTCTACGAGCAGTACTTC	CASSPGQGVYEQYF
TRBV5-8	TRBJ2-5	NA	NA	TGTGCCAGCAGTCAGCGCTTGGATCCAGGGGGGGTGACCCAGTACTTC	CASSQRLDPGGVTQYF
TRBV5-1	TRBJ2-7	NA	NA	TGCGCCAGCAGCCCCCCGGCGTCTCCCTACGAGCAGTACTTC	CASSPPASPYEQYF
TRBV6-5	TRBJ2-1	NA	NA	TGTGCCAGCAGTTCAGTTAGGGGCGATGAGCAGTTCTTC	CASSSVRGDEQFF
TRBV5-1	TRBJ1-3	NA	TRBD1	TGCGCCAGCAGCTTGGTCGCAGGGGGGAACACCATATATTTT	CASSLVAGGNTIYF
TRBV5-5	TRBJ1-2	NA	TRBD1	TGTGCCAGCAGACCCGGGACAGGGGGCGACTATGGCTACACCTTC	CASRPGTGGDYGYTF
TRBV5-1	TRBJ2-2	NA	TRBD2	TGCGCCAGCAGCTTGCCGGTAGCGGGAGCCACCGGGGAGCTGTTTTTT	CASSLPVAGATGELFF
TRBV28	TRBJ2-7	NA	TRBD2	TGTGCCAGCAGTCCGCAGGGACTAGCGATTACCTACGAGCAGTACTTC	CASSPQGLAITYEQYF
TRBV28	TRBJ1-2	NA	NA	TGTGCCAGCAGTTCTTACTCGGGGGTCGGCTACACCTTC	CASSSYSGVGYTF
TRBV7-9	TRBJ2-3	NA	NA	TGTGCCAGCAATTGGGCAGGGGTTAGCACAGATACGCAGTATTTT	CASNWAGVSTDTQYF